The rows below give T cell receptor beta chains drawn from one sample of a study of blood T cell repertoires in COVID-19. Profiled with immunoSEQ multiplex PCR; TCRdb holds only in-frame clones, not every one. The table records some 350,000 clones, around nine tenths of them present only once. The sequencing sample was made of peripheral blood. The source is a woman aged 18-29 years who had recovered from COVID-19. Each CDR3 is given with its conserved first and last residue. The order of the fields is clone size, CDR3 length, D gene, V gene, J gene, CDR3 DNA, CDR3 protein. The D gene is left open where the match is weak. A row's size may be missing; if present it is once, few, many or a size class.

>NA|20|TRBD2|TRBV19|TRBJ2-1
TGTGCCAGTAGTGGATGGACTAGCGGCCCGGAGAGGTGGGGTTACAATGAGCAGTTCTTC
CASSGWTSGPERWGYNEQFF
>NA|14|NA|TRBV29-1|TRBJ2-2
TGCAGCGGCCGGACAGTCCGAGGGACCGGGGAGCTGTTTTTT
CSGRTVRGTGELFF
>NA|16|TRBD1|TRBV5-1|TRBJ1-4
TGCGCCAGCAGCTTGATCCCCCCGGGACAGGATGAAAAACTGTTTTTT
CASSLIPPGQDEKLFF
>NA|14|NA|TRBV27|TRBJ2-5
TGTGCCAGCAGCTCCAGAGGGGGCCAAGAGACCCAGTACTTC
CASSSRGGQETQYF
>NA|16|TRBD2|TRBV9|TRBJ2-5
TGTGCCAGCAGCGCCCGGGGGGGCGGGATGGATGAGACCCAGTACTTC
CASSARGGGMDETQYF
>once|16|NA|TRBV10-3|TRBJ1-3
TGTGCCATCAGTCAATACAGATCCGGATCTGGAAACACCATATATTTT
CAISQYRSGSGNTIYF
>few|13|NA|TRBV19|TRBJ1-2
TGTGCCAGTAGTCTCGACAGTAACTATGGCTACACCTTC
CASSLDSNYGYTF
>NA|16|NA|TRBV7-9|TRBJ1-2
TGTGCCAGCAGCTTAGGGGGCTACAGGGATTTTTGGGGCTACACCTTC
CASSLGGYRDFWGYTF
>NA|14|TRBD1|TRBV7-9|TRBJ1-4
TGTGCCAGCACCGAGGGGGCGAGTCGTGAAAAACTGTTTTTT
CASTEGASREKLFF
>NA|13|NA|TRBV4-1|TRBJ1-1
TGCGCCAGCCGACAGCGTTTCAACACTGAAGCTTTCTTT
CASRQRFNTEAFF
>NA|15|TRBD1|TRBV20-1|TRBJ2-3
TGCAGTGCTAGTATGGACAGGGGTTTAACAGATACGCAGTATTTT
CSASMDRGLTDTQYF
>NA|16|TRBD2|TRBV7-2|TRBJ2-1
TGTGCCAGCAGATTGACCGGGACTAGTGTGTACAATGAGCAGTTCTTC
CASRLTGTSVYNEQFF
>once|18|TRBD2|TRBV11-3|TRBJ2-5
TGTGCCAGCAGCTCCCAACAGACTAGCGGGTATGGTATGGAGACCCAGTACTTC
CASSSQQTSGYGMETQYF
>NA|15|NA|TRBV7-9|TRBJ2-5
TGTGCCAGCAGCTTAGGTTTGGGCTTTCGAGAGACCCAGTACTTC
CASSLGLGFRETQYF
>NA|15|NA|TRBV11-2|TRBJ1-2
TGTGCCAGCAGCTCGGGGCTGGGACTCTTCTATGGCTACACCTTC
CASSSGLGLFYGYTF
>NA|18|NA|TRBV11-3|TRBJ2-2
TGTGCCAGCAGCAAGATGGGGAGGGAGAGGGGGATAACCGGGGAGCTGTTTTTT
CASSKMGRERGITGELFF
>NA|13|NA|TRBV18|TRBJ1-4
TGTGCCAGCTCACCCGTCTCTAATGAAAAACTGTTTTTT
CASSPVSNEKLFF
>NA|17|NA|TRBV11-3|TRBJ2-3
TGTGCCAGCAGCTTACATTCCGGGGGATTTGACACAGATACGCAGTATTTT
CASSLHSGGFDTDTQYF
>NA|15|NA|TRBV5-1|TRBJ2-2
TGCGCCAGCAGCTTAACTACCAGCAGCACCGGGGAGCTGTTTTTT
CASSLTTSSTGELFF
>NA|13|TRBD1|TRBV6-5|TRBJ1-2
TGTGCCAGCGGAAGAGGGGGCGCTTATGGCTACACCTTC
CASGRGGAYGYTF
>NA|13|NA|TRBV25-1|TRBJ1-2
TGTGCCAGCAGTGGCGTAGGGGGCTATGGCTACACCTTC
CASSGVGGYGYTF
>NA|14|NA|TRBV9|TRBJ2-5
TGTGCCAGCAGCGTTCTAGCGAGCCAAGAGACCCAGTACTTC
CASSVLASQETQYF
>NA|18|NA|TRBV6-2/TRBV6-3|TRBJ2-2
TGTGCCAGCAGCCTCCAGTTAGAGGGGACTGCCCGAACCGGGGAGCTGTTTTTT
CASSLQLEGTARTGELFF
>NA|14|NA|TRBV7-2|TRBJ1-2
TGTGCCAGCAGCTCCAGTCGTGGAGTTGATGGCTACACCTTC
CASSSSRGVDGYTF
>once|18|NA|TRBV4-3|TRBJ2-3
TGCGCCAGCAGCCAAGAGGCCCTGGGGAGCGCGGCCACAGATACGCAGTATTTT
CASSQEALGSAATDTQYF
>NA|16|NA|TRBV6-5|TRBJ1-4
TGTGCCAGCAGTTACTCATCGGGGGGAGGAAATGAAAAACTGTTTTTT
CASSYSSGGGNEKLFF
>NA|14|NA|TRBV30|TRBJ1-2
TGTGCCTGGAGTGTAAGACAGGACCTTTATGGCTACACCTTC
CAWSVRQDLYGYTF
>NA|11|NA|TRBV12-3/TRBV12-4|TRBJ2-1
TGTGCCAGCAGCCTTGGCTATGAGCAGTTCTTC
CASSLGYEQFF
>NA|16|NA|TRBV7-7|TRBJ2-2
TGTGCCAGCAGCTTAGTGGGGGGTCATAACACCGGGGAGCTGTTTTTT
CASSLVGGHNTGELFF
>once|15|NA|TRBV5-6|TRBJ2-3
TGTGCCAGCAGCCAGGGGTCCTCTACATTAGATACGCAGTATTTT
CASSQGSSTLDTQYF
>NA|16|TRBD2|TRBV10-3|TRBJ2-1
TGTGCCATCAGTCCAACGGTAACTAGCGGGACTGGTGAGCAGTTCTTC
CAISPTVTSGTGEQFF
>NA|12|NA|TRBV23-1|TRBJ1-2
TGCGCCAGCATCCCAGGTAATCGGGGCTACACCTTC
CASIPGNRGYTF
>NA|12|NA|TRBV9|TRBJ1-2
TGTGCCAGCAGCGCCAGGGCCTATGGCTACACCTTC
CASSARAYGYTF
>NA|14|NA|TRBV7-9|TRBJ2-5
TGTGCCAGCAGCTTCACAGGGTCCTTCGAGACCCAGTACTTC
CASSFTGSFETQYF
>NA|15|TRBD1|TRBV27|TRBJ1-4
TGTGCCAGCAGTTTATCGGAACAGGGGTTGGGAAAACTGTTTTTT
CASSLSEQGLGKLFF
>NA|14|NA|TRBV11-3|TRBJ1-2
TGTGCCAGCAGCTTGGGCAGTTTTAACTATGGCTACACCTTC
CASSLGSFNYGYTF
>NA|14|NA|TRBV5-1|TRBJ1-3
TGCGCCAGCGCGCCTCGAACAGATGGAAACACCATATATTTT
CASAPRTDGNTIYF
>NA|11|NA|TRBV15|TRBJ2-1
TGTGCCACCAGTGGGGCATATGAGCAGTTCTTC
CATSGAYEQFF
>NA|12|NA|TRBV3-1/TRBV3-2|TRBJ1-2
TGTGCCAGCAGCCCAAGGGGTTATGGCTACACCTTC
CASSPRGYGYTF
>NA|15|NA|TRBV5-1|TRBJ2-2
TGCGCCAGCAGCTCCTACCGGGACTTAGCCGGGGAGCTGTTTTTT
CASSSYRDLAGELFF
>NA|13|NA|TRBV7-9|TRBJ2-1
TGTGCCAGCAGCTTAGACCCGGTAGTTGAGCAGTTCTTC
CASSLDPVVEQFF
>NA|14|TRBD1|TRBV11-2|TRBJ1-5
TGTGCCAGCAGCTTTGGGACAGGGGCTCAGCCCCAGCATTTT
CASSFGTGAQPQHF
>NA|15|NA|TRBV11-3|TRBJ2-3
TGTGCCAGCAGCTTTGGGGGGAGCGTTGCAGATACGCAGTATTTT
CASSFGGSVADTQYF
>few|13|NA|TRBV10-2|TRBJ1-2
TGCGCCAGCAGTGAGGCAGAAAACTATGGCTACACCTTC
CASSEAENYGYTF